Shown below are 7 T cell receptor beta chains from a single sample sequenced in a study of blood T cells in healthy people across ages. The use of a sample-barcoded 5' primer and a J-beta primer mix characterized a second PCR of roughly 6 to 11 cycles. TCRdb reanalysed the 5' RACE reads using MiXCR and keeps one entry per CDR3 protein. Altogether just over 1 million distinct CDR3 sequences are present, 35% to 55% being singletons, with the ten largest covering approximately 17%. The sample consisted of blood. These receptors were collected from a woman aged 55-75 years in good health.

The chain couples TRBV3-1 to TRBJ2-7; 7 nucleotides line up with TRBD1. CDR1 is LGHDT and CDR2 is YNNKEL in the germline V gene (reference sequence). V lost 6 bases, J lost 6 bases, and 8 bases stayed unmatched. The CDR3 is 13 amino acids. The CDR3 loop reads CASRPTGAGEQYF. The CDR3 coding sequence is TGTGCCAGCAGGCCAACAGGGGCTGGCGAGCAGTACTTC.

The rearrangement joins TRBV6-6 to TRBJ2-4, with D perhaps matching TRBD1 (6 bases). Germline V lookup: CDR1 MNHNY, CDR2 SVGAGI (reference sequence). The V end was cut by 5 bases, the J end by 0 bases, with 14 bases between. This CDR3 is built from 16 residues. In DNA, the CDR3 is TGTGCCAGCAGTCAGCAGGGGCCTGAAGCCAAAAACATTCAGTACTTC. Translated, it gives CASSQQGPEAKNIQYF.

This clonotype was seen a single time. V gene TRBV3-1 combines with J gene TRBJ2-1, with 12 bases aligning to TRBD2. The CDR3 has 17 amino acids. V shed 4 bases, J shed 6 bases, and the junction held 10 bases outside the gene matches. Germline V gene sequence: CDR1 LGHDT, CDR2 YNNKEL (reference sequence). The CDR3 nucleotides are TGTGCCAGCAGCCCCGGCCAGACTAGCGGGAGTGTCAATGAGCAGTTCTTC. Its protein product is CASSPGQTSGSVNEQFF.

The CDR3 region has the DNA TGTGCCAGCAGCTTCGGCCGGGACGGCTCAACCTACGAGCAGTACTTC. Protein sequence: CASSFGRDGSTYEQYF. The chain couples TRBV7-9 to TRBJ2-7; the D gene could be TRBD1 or TRBD2 (5 bases each). CDR1 is SEHNR, CDR2 FQNEAQ, per germline (reference sequence). The CDR3 has 16 residues. The V and J ends lost 3 bases and 2 bases respectively, with 17 bases between them. The full variable domain, completed using reference TRBV7-9 and TRBJ2-7, is DTGVSQNPRHKITKRGQNVTFRCDPISEHNRLYWYRQTLGQGPEFLTYFQNEAQLEKSRLLSDRFSAERPKGSFSTLEIQRTEQGDSAMYLCASSFGRDGSTYEQYFGPGTRLTVT.

The sample holds many counts of this clonotype. The genes are TRBV30 and TRBJ2-7, with D tentatively TRBD1 (6 bases). The CDR3 contains 12 residues. The germline CDR1 and CDR2 sequences are GTSNPN and SVGIG (reference sequence). V was pared by 1 base and J by 3 bases, with 7 bases between. The CDR3 region has the DNA TGTGCCTGGAGTGCACAGGGCTACGAGCAGTACTTC. Its translation: CAWSAQGYEQYF.

This clonotype was observed a few times. The junction differs from germline at one of its ends, possibly a read error. The chain joins TRBV7-3 to TRBJ2-5; D possibly matches TRBD1 or TRBD2 (5 bases each). This CDR3 is built from 11 residues. Germline CDR1 reads SGHTA; CDR2 reads FQGTGA. CDR3: CAARDQEAQYF. Here the CDR3 DNA reads TGTGCCGCCCGGGACCAAGAGGCCCAGTACTTC.

This chain uses TRBV5-1 with TRBJ2-1; D gene unclear. Between the trimmed V and J ends, which lost 7 bases and 5 bases, there was a span of 16 bases. The V gene's germline CDR1 is SGHRS and CDR2 YFSETQ. The CDR3 totals 14 residues. The chain's CDR3 is CASSPELPNNEQFF. The CDR3 DNA follows: TGCGCCAGCTCACCCGAGCTGCCCAACAATGAGCAGTTCTTC. Supplemented by reference TRBV5-1 and TRBJ2-1, the full variable domain reads KAGVTQTPRYLIKTRGQQVTLSCSPISGHRSVSWYQQTPGQGLQFLFEYFSETQRNKGNFPGRFSGRQFSNSRSEMNVSTLELGDSALYLCASSPELPNNEQFFGPGTRLTVL.